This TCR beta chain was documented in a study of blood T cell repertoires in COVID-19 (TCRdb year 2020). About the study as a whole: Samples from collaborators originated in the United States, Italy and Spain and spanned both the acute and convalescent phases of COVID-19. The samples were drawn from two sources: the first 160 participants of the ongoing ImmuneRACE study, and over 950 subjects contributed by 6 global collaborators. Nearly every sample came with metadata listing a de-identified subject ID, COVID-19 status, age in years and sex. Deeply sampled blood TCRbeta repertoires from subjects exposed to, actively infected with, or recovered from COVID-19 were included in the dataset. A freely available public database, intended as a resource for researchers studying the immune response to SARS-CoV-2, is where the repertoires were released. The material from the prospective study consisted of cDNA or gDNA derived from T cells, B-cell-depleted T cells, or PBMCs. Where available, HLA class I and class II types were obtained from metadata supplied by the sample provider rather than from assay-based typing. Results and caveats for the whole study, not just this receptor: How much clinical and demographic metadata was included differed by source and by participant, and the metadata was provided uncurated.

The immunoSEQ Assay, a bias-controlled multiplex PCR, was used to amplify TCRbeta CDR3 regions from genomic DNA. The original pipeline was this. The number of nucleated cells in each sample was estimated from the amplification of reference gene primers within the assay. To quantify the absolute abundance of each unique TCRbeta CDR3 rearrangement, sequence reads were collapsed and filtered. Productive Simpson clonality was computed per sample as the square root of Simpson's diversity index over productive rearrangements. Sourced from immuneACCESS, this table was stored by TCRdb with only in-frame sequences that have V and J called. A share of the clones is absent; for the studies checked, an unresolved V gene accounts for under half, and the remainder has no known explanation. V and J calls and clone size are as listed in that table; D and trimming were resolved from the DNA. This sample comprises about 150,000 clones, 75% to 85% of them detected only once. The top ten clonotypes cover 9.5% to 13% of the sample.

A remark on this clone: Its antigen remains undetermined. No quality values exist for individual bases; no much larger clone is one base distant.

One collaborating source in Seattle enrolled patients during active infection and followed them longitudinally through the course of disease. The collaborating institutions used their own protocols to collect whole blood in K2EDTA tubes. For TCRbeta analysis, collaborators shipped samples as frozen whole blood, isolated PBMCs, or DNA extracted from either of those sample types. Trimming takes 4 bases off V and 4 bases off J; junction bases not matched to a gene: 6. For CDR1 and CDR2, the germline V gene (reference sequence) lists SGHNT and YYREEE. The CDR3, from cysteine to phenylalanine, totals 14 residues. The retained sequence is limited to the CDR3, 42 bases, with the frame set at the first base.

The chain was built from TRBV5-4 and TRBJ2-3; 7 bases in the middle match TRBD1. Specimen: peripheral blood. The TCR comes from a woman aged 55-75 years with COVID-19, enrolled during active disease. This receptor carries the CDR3 CASSTGQIADTQYF. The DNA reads TGTGCCAGCAGCACGGGACAGATAGCAGATACGCAGTATTTT.